This TCR beta chain was captured by sequencing in a study of shared clonotypes between healthy human individuals. This clone showed up many times. Its matching antigen is unknown. The same CDR3 also results from other DNA sequences found in this sample. CDR3 length: 12 residues. In germline, CDR1 is MNHEY, CDR2 SMNVEV (reference sequence). When replicate PCRs were run on sorted subsets, they used about 220 ng DNA, some 30,000 T cell genomes. Measured with immunoSEQ multiplex PCR; TCRdb has only the in-frame clones, and not every one. The sample has about 110,000 clones; 55% to 70% are singletons. Study-wide results and limits: Non-shared clonotypes displayed generation probabilities falling below those of clonotypes present in all four donors. Tissue TCR repertoires likely differ from these blood-only repertoires. A generally larger estimated richness was seen in naive subsets than in memory subsets.

This receptor was taken from a woman under 40 in good health. The J gene is TRBJ2-5, the V gene TRBV27; no firm D call. The J call is uncertain, as TRBJ2-7 better fits the DNA end. Sequencing used memory CD8+ T cells sorted from blood. Subset in this sample: CD45RO+ cells pooled with CCR7-negative TemRA cells. The CDR3 loop is CATFTSSYEQYF. Written as DNA, the CDR3 is TGTGCCACCTTTACGAGCTCCTACGAGCAGTACTTC.